This entry lists 8 T cell receptor beta chains sequenced from one sample in a study of CD8 T cells in ankylosing spondylitis. Via MiXCR, TCRdb re-called the 5' RACE reads, giving one row per CDR3 protein. The data contain a few hundred thousand distinct CDR3 sequences, roughly 10% of them singletons. Sequences were obtained from blood, either unsorted or a sorted T cell fraction (not recorded which). These receptor sequences come from a male donor with ankylosing spondylitis or in good health (not recorded which).

Many counts were recorded for this clonotype. The chain combines TRBV20-1 with TRBJ1-1; no reliable D call. Per germline, CDR1 DFQATT and CDR2 SNEGSKA (reference sequence). The CDR3 consists of 16 residues. The V end lost 1 base, the J end lost 0 bases, and 15 bases lay between the germline ends. CDR3 protein: CSARARRTDMNTEAFF. In nucleotides, the CDR3 is TGCAGTGCTAGAGCCCGACGGACTGACATGAACACTGAAGCTTTCTTT.

At least ten counts were recorded for this clonotype. This chain links TRBV12-3 or TRBV12-4 with TRBJ2-7; 10 nucleotides align to TRBD2. CDR3 length: 18 residues. The J segment lost 0 bases and the V segment lost 0 bases, leaving 8 bases of the junction unmatched. The CDR3 sequence: CASSLALIGTSVSYEQYF. The CDR3 region has the DNA TGTGCCAGCAGTTTAGCGCTAATAGGGACTAGCGTCTCCTACGAGCAGTACTTC.

This chain uses TRBV6-6 with TRBJ2-1, with TRBD1 matching over 8 bases. Germline V gene lookup returns CDR1 MNHNY and CDR2 SVGAGI (reference sequence). V trimming: 5 bases; J trimming: 15 bases; junction bases outside the gene matches: 9. The CDR3 loop spans 12 amino acids. In DNA, the CDR3 is TGTGCCAGCAGTGGGAGACAGGGGAATCCGTTCTTC. Residues: CASSGRQGNPFF.

This clonotype has a count of ten or more. V and J are TRBV6-1 and TRBJ1-4; no clear D gene. Germline V CDR1 and CDR2: MNHNS, SASEGT. This CDR3 has 13 residues. Between the trimmed V and J ends, which lost 4 bases and 4 bases, there was a span of 7 bases. The CDR3 coding sequence is TGTGCCAGCAGTGCGGACCTTAATGAAAAACTGTTTTTT. The encoded protein is CASSADLNEKLFF.

The table lists this clonotype with a few counts. The chain employs TRBV12-3 or TRBV12-4 and TRBJ2-7; 10 positions agree with TRBD1. V gave up 6 bases and J gave up 2 bases; unmatched junction bases: 7. The CDR3 runs to 15 residues. The CDR3 protein is CASSYGQGVTYEQYF. CDR3 nucleotides: TGTGCCAGCAGCTACGGACAGGGGGTTACCTACGAGCAGTACTTC.

This clonotype has a count of ten or more. The chain couples TRBV5-1 to TRBJ2-3; D not certain. V shed 1 base and J shed 11 bases, with 20 bases lying between them. The germline V gene has CDR1 SGHRS and CDR2 YFSETQ. The CDR3 totals 15 residues. CDR3 sequence reads: CASSLSDWGSLGQYF. DNA for the CDR3: TGCGCCAGCAGCTTGAGTGACTGGGGTTCCCTCGGGCAGTATTTT.

V and J are TRBV30 and TRBJ1-2; D possibly corresponds to TRBD1 (6 bases). CDR3 length: 13 residues. CDR1 and CDR2 (germline): GTSNPN, SVGIG (reference sequence). Between the trimmed V and J ends, which lost 2 bases and 8 bases, there was a span of 15 bases. The CDR3 spells CAWSSGQTLGYTF. The CDR3 DNA reads TGTGCCTGGAGTTCCGGACAGACTCTAGGCTACACCTTC.

This clonotype was detected many times. This chain connects TRBV20-1 to TRBJ2-7, with 8 bases that match TRBD2. Germline CDR1 and CDR2: DFQATT and SNEGSKA (reference sequence). Trimming cost V 5 bases and J 2 bases; bases outside gene matches: 11. This CDR3 spans 15 amino acids. The CDR3 spells CSAYSGSVPTYEQYF. The CDR3 nucleotides are TGCAGTGCTTACAGCGGGAGCGTTCCAACCTACGAGCAGTACTTC.